Listed below are T cell receptor beta chains from one sample, sequenced in a study of T cell repertoires in cytomegalovirus infection. From the reads, TCRdb called clonotypes with MiXCR, one entry per CDR3 protein. The sample shows about 740,000 distinct CDR3 sequences, 33% of them seen only once. Their antigens are not known. The sequenced sample was cultured PBMCs, obtained from culture after CMV antigen stimulation. The origin of the receptors is a human donor in good health (CMV status not recorded). Some clones in this sample may be carry-over from other donors' samples. CDR3s include the opening cysteine and the closing phenylalanine or tryptophan. Fields, in order: D gene, clone size, V gene, J gene, CDR3 length, CDR3 protein, CDR3 DNA. A D gene is named only where the DNA matches it firmly. A row's size may be missing; if present it is once, few, many or a size class.

d_gene: NA
abundance: NA
v_gene: TRBV20-1
j_gene: TRBJ1-1
len: 13
CDR3aa: CSAAAGGGTEAFF
CDR3nt: TGCAGTGCTGCCGCCGGGGGGGGCACTGAAGCTTTCTTT

d_gene: NA
abundance: NA
v_gene: TRBV18
j_gene: TRBJ2-5
len: 14
CDR3aa: CASSPGRQEETQYF
CDR3nt: TGTGCCAGCTCACCAGGAAGACAGGAAGAGACCCAGTACTTC

d_gene: NA
abundance: NA
v_gene: TRBV19
j_gene: TRBJ1-5
len: 12
CDR3aa: CASSIWGQPQHF
CDR3nt: TGTGCCAGTAGTATTTGGGGTCAGCCCCAGCATTTT

d_gene: TRBD2
abundance: few
v_gene: TRBV3-1
j_gene: TRBJ2-3
len: 17
CDR3aa: CASSRGERTRDADTQYF
CDR3nt: TGTGCCAGCAGCCGAGGGGAGCGGACTAGGGACGCAGATACGCAGTATTTT

d_gene: TRBD1
abundance: NA
v_gene: TRBV6-5
j_gene: TRBJ2-5
len: 14
CDR3aa: CASSYTDRLETQYF
CDR3nt: TGTGCCAGCAGTTACACGGACAGGCTCGAGACCCAGTACTTC

d_gene: TRBD1
abundance: few
v_gene: TRBV6-2/TRBV6-3
j_gene: TRBJ1-5
len: 14
CDR3aa: CASSQQGARQPQHF
CDR3nt: TGTGCCAGCAGTCAACAGGGGGCAAGGCAGCCCCAGCATTTT

d_gene: TRBD1
abundance: NA
v_gene: TRBV27
j_gene: TRBJ1-2
len: 13
CDR3aa: CASSPGGGRGYTF
CDR3nt: TGTGCCAGCAGTCCCGGAGGGGGCCGTGGCTACACCTTC

d_gene: TRBD1
abundance: NA
v_gene: TRBV7-9
j_gene: TRBJ1-2
len: 13
CDR3aa: CASSLSGGGGYTF
CDR3nt: TGTGCCAGCAGCTTGTCAGGGGGCGGCGGCTACACCTTC

d_gene: TRBD1
abundance: NA
v_gene: TRBV7-2
j_gene: TRBJ1-6
len: 15
CDR3aa: CASSPQGGPNSPLHF
CDR3nt: TGTGCCAGCAGCCCTCAGGGGGGGCCTAATTCACCCCTCCACTTT

d_gene: NA
abundance: NA
v_gene: TRBV2
j_gene: TRBJ1-1
len: 14
CDR3aa: CASSVSLMNTEAFF
CDR3nt: TGTGCCAGCAGTGTGAGTCTTATGAACACTGAAGCTTTCTTT

d_gene: NA
abundance: NA
v_gene: TRBV6-2/TRBV6-3
j_gene: TRBJ2-7
len: 13
CDR3aa: CASSRQTYLEQYF
CDR3nt: TGTGCCAGCAGCCGCCAGACGTATCTCGAGCAGTACTTC

d_gene: TRBD1
abundance: NA
v_gene: TRBV5-4
j_gene: TRBJ1-3
len: 15
CDR3aa: CASSLKTGVGNTIYF
CDR3nt: TGTGCCAGCAGCTTGAAGACAGGGGTTGGAAACACCATATATTTT

d_gene: NA
abundance: few
v_gene: TRBV12-3/TRBV12-4
j_gene: TRBJ2-5
len: 13
CDR3aa: CASTVEFWETQYF
CDR3nt: TGTGCCAGCACGGTTGAGTTCTGGGAGACCCAGTACTTC

d_gene: TRBD1
abundance: NA
v_gene: TRBV28
j_gene: TRBJ2-3
len: 15
CDR3aa: CASTSWGTGGDTQYF
CDR3nt: TGTGCCAGCACCTCTTGGGGGACAGGGGGGGATACGCAGTATTTT

d_gene: NA
abundance: NA
v_gene: TRBV12-3/TRBV12-4
j_gene: TRBJ2-2
len: 16
CDR3aa: CASTSPRGGAGGELFF
CDR3nt: TGTGCCAGCACTTCGCCAAGGGGGGGCGCGGGCGGGGAGCTGTTTTTT

d_gene: NA
abundance: few
v_gene: TRBV15
j_gene: TRBJ1-4
len: 15
CDR3aa: CATSRDRGTHEKLFF
CDR3nt: TGTGCCACCAGCAGAGATCGAGGGACCCATGAAAAACTGTTTTTT

d_gene: TRBD1
abundance: NA
v_gene: TRBV28
j_gene: TRBJ2-2
len: 14
CDR3aa: CASTRDRATGELFF
CDR3nt: TGTGCCAGCACCCGGGACAGGGCCACCGGGGAGCTGTTTTTT

d_gene: TRBD1
abundance: few
v_gene: TRBV29-1
j_gene: TRBJ2-2
len: 12
CDR3aa: CSVAGGTGELFF
CDR3nt: TGCAGCGTTGCAGGGGGCACCGGGGAGCTGTTTTTT

d_gene: TRBD2
abundance: NA
v_gene: TRBV6-2/TRBV6-3
j_gene: TRBJ2-1
len: 14
CDR3aa: CASKQGGSPNEQFF
CDR3nt: TGTGCCAGCAAGCAAGGCGGGAGCCCGAATGAGCAGTTCTTC

d_gene: NA
abundance: NA
v_gene: TRBV6-1
j_gene: TRBJ1-6
len: 16
CDR3aa: CASSEARTAYNSPLHF
CDR3nt: TGTGCCAGCAGTGAAGCGCGGACAGCCTATAATTCACCCCTCCACTTT

d_gene: TRBD2
abundance: NA
v_gene: TRBV5-1
j_gene: TRBJ2-7
len: 16
CDR3aa: CASSVASGTSRNEQYF
CDR3nt: TGCGCCAGCAGCGTCGCCTCTGGGACTAGCAGAAACGAGCAGTACTTC

d_gene: TRBD1
abundance: few
v_gene: TRBV25-1
j_gene: TRBJ1-2
len: 16
CDR3aa: CASSDSGTGENYGYTF
CDR3nt: TGTGCCAGCAGTGATAGTGGGACAGGAGAGAACTATGGCTACACCTTC

d_gene: TRBD2
abundance: NA
v_gene: TRBV24-1
j_gene: TRBJ2-1
len: 21
CDR3aa: CATSGPDWTSGRGRTYNEQFF
CDR3nt: TGTGCCACCAGTGGCCCGGACTGGACTAGCGGGAGGGGACGAACTTACAATGAGCAGTTCTTC

d_gene: NA
abundance: NA
v_gene: TRBV7-7
j_gene: TRBJ1-1
len: 13
CDR3aa: CASSLDFGTEAFF
CDR3nt: TGTGCCAGCAGCCTCGACTTCGGGACTGAAGCTTTCTTT

d_gene: NA
abundance: NA
v_gene: TRBV4-1
j_gene: TRBJ2-3
len: 16
CDR3aa: CASGYSGFRRTDTQYF
CDR3nt: TGCGCCAGCGGATATTCGGGGTTTCGTCGCACAGATACGCAGTATTTT

d_gene: NA
abundance: NA
v_gene: TRBV29-1
j_gene: TRBJ2-5
len: 12
CDR3aa: CSVGTEQETQYF
CDR3nt: TGCAGCGTTGGAACAGAACAAGAGACCCAGTACTTC

d_gene: NA
abundance: NA
v_gene: TRBV7-2
j_gene: TRBJ2-7
len: 14
CDR3aa: CASSIMGASYEQYF
CDR3nt: TGTGCCAGCAGTATTATGGGGGCGAGCTACGAGCAGTACTTC

d_gene: TRBD1
abundance: many
v_gene: TRBV7-2
j_gene: TRBJ2-5
len: 15
CDR3aa: CASSYQRGRQETQYF
CDR3nt: TGTGCCAGCAGCTACCAAAGGGGGCGGCAAGAGACCCAGTACTTC

d_gene: NA
abundance: NA
v_gene: TRBV20-1
j_gene: TRBJ2-3
len: 14
CDR3aa: CSARDGTLPDTQYF
CDR3nt: TGCAGTGCTAGAGATGGGACTCTCCCAGATACGCAGTATTTT

d_gene: NA
abundance: NA
v_gene: TRBV7-8
j_gene: TRBJ2-1
len: 17
CDR3aa: CASSPQLERAAYNEQFF
CDR3nt: TGTGCCAGCAGCCCGCAGTTAGAACGGGCGGCCTACAATGAGCAGTTCTTC

d_gene: TRBD1
abundance: NA
v_gene: TRBV5-4
j_gene: TRBJ2-5
len: 16
CDR3aa: CASSPGQDTNGETQYF
CDR3nt: TGTGCCAGCAGCCCCGGACAGGACACGAACGGGGAGACCCAGTACTTC

d_gene: NA
abundance: NA
v_gene: TRBV19
j_gene: TRBJ1-6
len: 16
CDR3aa: CASSIDLLDRDSPLHF
CDR3nt: TGTGCCAGTAGTATAGATCTGCTGGATCGGGATTCACCCCTCCACTTT

d_gene: NA
abundance: few
v_gene: TRBV7-6
j_gene: TRBJ1-1
len: 13
CDR3aa: CASSLGTSTEAFF
CDR3nt: TGTGCCAGCAGCTTAGGGACAAGCACTGAAGCTTTCTTT

d_gene: NA
abundance: few
v_gene: TRBV6-1
j_gene: TRBJ2-2
len: 17
CDR3aa: CASSRHRVGASTGELFF
CDR3nt: TGTGCCAGCAGTAGGCACAGGGTTGGGGCGAGCACCGGGGAGCTGTTTTTT

d_gene: TRBD2
abundance: few
v_gene: TRBV7-6
j_gene: TRBJ2-1
len: 15
CDR3aa: CASSTPGLGIHEQFF
CDR3nt: TGTGCCAGCAGTACACCGGGACTAGGGATTCATGAGCAGTTCTTC

d_gene: NA
abundance: NA
v_gene: TRBV7-2
j_gene: TRBJ2-7
len: 13
CDR3aa: CASSQPPTYEQYF
CDR3nt: TGTGCCAGCAGCCAACCTCCAACCTACGAGCAGTACTTC

d_gene: NA
abundance: NA
v_gene: TRBV7-2
j_gene: TRBJ2-5
len: 14
CDR3aa: CASSLALVQETQYF
CDR3nt: TGTGCCAGCAGCTTAGCGTTAGTTCAAGAGACCCAGTACTTC

d_gene: NA
abundance: NA
v_gene: TRBV5-1
j_gene: TRBJ2-1
len: 15
CDR3aa: CASSWTESGYNEQFF
CDR3nt: TGCGCCAGCAGCTGGACAGAGTCCGGGTACAATGAGCAGTTCTTC

d_gene: TRBD2
abundance: NA
v_gene: TRBV19
j_gene: TRBJ2-4
len: 19
CDR3aa: CASRIAASGYNLAKNIQYF
CDR3nt: TGTGCCAGTAGAATAGCGGCTAGCGGGTACAATCTAGCCAAAAACATTCAGTACTTC

d_gene: NA
abundance: NA
v_gene: TRBV2
j_gene: TRBJ2-7
len: 12
CDR3aa: CASSGMDYEQYF
CDR3nt: TGTGCCAGCAGTGGTATGGATTACGAGCAGTACTTC

d_gene: TRBD2
abundance: NA
v_gene: TRBV4-3
j_gene: TRBJ2-1
len: 15
CDR3aa: CASSQTGLAGNEQFF
CDR3nt: TGCGCCAGCAGCCAGACGGGACTAGCGGGGAATGAGCAGTTCTTC

d_gene: NA
abundance: NA
v_gene: TRBV6-6
j_gene: TRBJ2-7
len: 15
CDR3aa: CASSSTGGQLTEQYF
CDR3nt: TGTGCCAGCAGTTCGACGGGGGGACAGCTGACCGAGCAGTACTTC

d_gene: TRBD1
abundance: NA
v_gene: TRBV7-2
j_gene: TRBJ2-5
len: 15
CDR3aa: CASSFHRDREETQYF
CDR3nt: TGTGCCAGCAGCTTCCACCGGGACAGGGAAGAGACCCAGTACTTC

d_gene: TRBD1
abundance: few
v_gene: TRBV20-1
j_gene: TRBJ2-2
len: 17
CDR3aa: CSALNFGGQGAPGELFF
CDR3nt: TGCAGTGCTTTAAATTTCGGGGGACAGGGGGCGCCCGGGGAGCTGTTTTTT

d_gene: NA
abundance: NA
v_gene: TRBV19
j_gene: TRBJ1-5
len: 12
CDR3aa: CASSDLAQPQHF
CDR3nt: TGTGCCAGTTCGGATTTGGCTCAGCCCCAGCATTTT

d_gene: NA
abundance: NA
v_gene: TRBV6-5
j_gene: TRBJ2-7
len: 15
CDR3aa: CASSYSEGKGYEQYF
CDR3nt: TGTGCCAGCAGTTATAGTGAGGGGAAGGGTTACGAGCAGTACTTC

d_gene: TRBD2
abundance: NA
v_gene: TRBV12-3/TRBV12-4
j_gene: TRBJ2-1
len: 15
CDR3aa: CASSRFGTSGSGQFF
CDR3nt: TGTGCCAGCAGCCGATTCGGGACTAGCGGGAGTGGGCAGTTCTTC

d_gene: TRBD2
abundance: few
v_gene: TRBV25-1
j_gene: TRBJ2-5
len: 15
CDR3aa: CASSDMTREGETQYF
CDR3nt: TGTGCCAGCAGTGATATGACACGGGAGGGAGAGACCCAGTACTTC

d_gene: NA
abundance: NA
v_gene: TRBV9
j_gene: TRBJ1-5
len: 15
CDR3aa: CASSVGILGNQPQHF
CDR3nt: TGTGCCAGCAGCGTAGGTATTCTAGGCAATCAGCCCCAGCATTTT

d_gene: TRBD2
abundance: NA
v_gene: TRBV12-5
j_gene: TRBJ2-7
len: 15
CDR3aa: CARNGTLAGGCEQYF
CDR3nt: TGTGCTAGGAATGGCACCCTAGCGGGAGGTTGTGAGCAGTACTTC